The T cell receptor (beta chain) described here comes from a study of shared clonotypes between healthy human individuals. Study conclusions and caveats: Clonotype sharing among donors was expected to depend on sequencing depth. With few donors, the genetic and exposure-history diversity represented was limited.

Assay used: immunoSEQ multiplex PCR; TCRdb lists only in-frame clones, some missing. The sample shows approximately 1,500,000 clones, approximately 98% of them seen only once. About this clone itself: Its antigen is unknown.

J was trimmed by 4 bases and V by 2 bases; bases with no gene match: 7. The CDR3 runs to 16 residues. Germline V lookup: CDR1 MNHEY, CDR2 SVGAGI. Adults of Caucasian background living in Nashville, Tennessee made up all donors. This chain uses TRBV6-5 with TRBJ1-4, with 7 bases fitting TRBD1. Sequencing input: naive CD4+ T cells sorted from blood. Indicated subset: CD45RA+ positively selected. The sequence came from a man younger than 40 in good health. The DNA of the CDR3 is TGTGCCAGCAGTTACCTGGACAGGAGGCGTAATGAAAAACTGTTTTTT. It translates to CASSYLDRRRNEKLFF.